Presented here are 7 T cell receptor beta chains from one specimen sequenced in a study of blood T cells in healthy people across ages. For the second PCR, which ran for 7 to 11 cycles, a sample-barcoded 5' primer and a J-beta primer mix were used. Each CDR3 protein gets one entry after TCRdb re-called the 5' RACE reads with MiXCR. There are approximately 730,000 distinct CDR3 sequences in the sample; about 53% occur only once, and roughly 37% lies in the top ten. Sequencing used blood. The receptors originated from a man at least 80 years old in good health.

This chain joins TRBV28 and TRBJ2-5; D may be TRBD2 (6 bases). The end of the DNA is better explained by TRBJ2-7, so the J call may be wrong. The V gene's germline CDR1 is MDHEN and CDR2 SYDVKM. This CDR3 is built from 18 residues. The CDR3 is CASSLWPPLSGSNNEQYF. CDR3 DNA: TGTGCCAGCAGTTTATGGCCCCCTCTATCCGGGAGTAATAACGAGCAGTACTTC.

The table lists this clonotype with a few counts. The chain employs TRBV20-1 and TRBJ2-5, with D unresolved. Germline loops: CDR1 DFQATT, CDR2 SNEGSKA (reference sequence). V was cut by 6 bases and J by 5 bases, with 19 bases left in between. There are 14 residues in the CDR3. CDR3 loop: CSAARATKAETQYF. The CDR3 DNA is TGCAGTGCCGCCCGGGCCACGAAGGCGGAGACCCAGTACTTC.

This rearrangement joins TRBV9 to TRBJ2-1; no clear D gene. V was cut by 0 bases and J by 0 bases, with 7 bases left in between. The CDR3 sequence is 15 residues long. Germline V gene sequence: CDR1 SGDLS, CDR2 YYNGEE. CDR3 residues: CASSVELYSYNEQFF. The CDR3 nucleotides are TGTGCCAGCAGCGTAGAATTATACTCCTACAATGAGCAGTTCTTC.

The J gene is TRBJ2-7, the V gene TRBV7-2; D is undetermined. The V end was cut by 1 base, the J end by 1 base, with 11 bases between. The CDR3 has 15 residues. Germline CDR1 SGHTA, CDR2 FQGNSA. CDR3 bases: TGTGCCAGCAGCTTAGGGCTAACTCCTTCCTACGAGCAGTACTTC. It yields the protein CASSLGLTPSYEQYF.

The CDR3 region is CASSLLPGWGSGEQYF. In nucleotides, the CDR3 is TGTGCCAGCAGTTTATTACCGGGTTGGGGGTCAGGCGAGCAGTACTTC. The chain combines TRBV28 with TRBJ2-7; perhaps D is TRBD1 or TRBD2 (5 bases each). CDR1 is MDHEN and CDR2 is SYDVKM in the germline V gene. CDR3 size: 16 residues. The germline V and J ends were trimmed by 1 base and 6 bases, with 19 bases remaining between them. The whole variable domain, remainder taken from reference TRBV28 and TRBJ2-7, is DVKVTQSSRYLVKRTGEKVFLECVQDMDHENMFWYRQDPGLGLRLIYFSYDVKMKEKGDIPEGYSVSREKKERFSLILESASTNQTSMYLCASSLLPGWGSGEQYFGPGTRLTVT.

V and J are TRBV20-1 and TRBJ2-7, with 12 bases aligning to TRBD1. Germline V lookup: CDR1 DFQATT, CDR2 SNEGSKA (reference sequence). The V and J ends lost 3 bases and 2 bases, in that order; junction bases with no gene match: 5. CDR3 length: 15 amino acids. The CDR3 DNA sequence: TGCAGTGCTAGGGGGGACAGGGGGCCCCCCTACGAGCAGTACTTC. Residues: CSARGDRGPPYEQYF.

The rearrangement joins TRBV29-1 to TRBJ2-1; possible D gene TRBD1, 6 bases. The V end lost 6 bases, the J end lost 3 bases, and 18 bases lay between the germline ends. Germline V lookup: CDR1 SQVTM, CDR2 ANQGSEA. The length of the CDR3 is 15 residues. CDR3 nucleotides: TGCAGCGTGAGGGGGACCGGGGTACTCTACAATGAGCAGTTCTTC. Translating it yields CSVRGTGVLYNEQFF.